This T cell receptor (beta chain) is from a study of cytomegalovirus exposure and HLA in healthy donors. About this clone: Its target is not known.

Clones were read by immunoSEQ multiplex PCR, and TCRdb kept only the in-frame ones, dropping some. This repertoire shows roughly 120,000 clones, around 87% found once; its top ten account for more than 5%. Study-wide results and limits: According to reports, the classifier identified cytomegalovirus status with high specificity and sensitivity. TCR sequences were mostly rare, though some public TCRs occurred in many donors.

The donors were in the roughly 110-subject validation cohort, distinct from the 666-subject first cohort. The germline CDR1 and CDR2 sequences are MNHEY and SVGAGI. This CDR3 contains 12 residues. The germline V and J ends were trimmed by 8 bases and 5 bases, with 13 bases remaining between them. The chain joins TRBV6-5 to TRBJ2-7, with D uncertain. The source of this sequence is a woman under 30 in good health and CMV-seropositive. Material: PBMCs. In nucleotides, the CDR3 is TGTGCCAGCGTGGGCAGACGTCACGAGCAGTACTTC. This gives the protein CASVGRRHEQYF.